This TCR beta chain originates from a study of read filtering for tumor transcriptome and immune sequencing. Study information: TCR-mapped reads were about 4 to 11 million with IR-seq versus roughly 75 to 1,400 with RNA-seq.

At the time of active disease, bone marrow was collected from every patient. Whole-study results and caveats: Even smaller IR-seq throughput identified most shared clonotypes. Single-read clonotypes: approximately 87% of IR-seq clonotypes (roughly 3.2% of reads), about 75% of RNA-seq clonotypes (under 50% of reads).

Deletions cut 6 bases from V and 6 bases from J, with 16 bases between. The CDR3 is 14 residues long. Germline assignment: CDR1 SGHRS and CDR2 YFSETQ. This library used roughly 400 ng RNA and molecular barcoded adaptors spanning alpha/delta and beta/gamma chains. TCRdb re-derived calls from the reads in MiXCR, one entry per CDR3 protein. There are 100,000 to 150,000 distinct CDR3 sequences in the sample; roughly 13% occur only once, and around 10% lies in the top ten. This clonotype was seen at least ten times. Its antigen is currently unknown. This clonotype originated in a donor aged 40 or older with multiple myeloma. This chain connects TRBV5-1 to TRBJ2-1; D might be TRBD2 (6 bases). The sequenced material came from a population of CD138-negative cells sorted from bone marrow. CDR3 DNA: TGCGCCAGCACCTCCGGATCCGGGAGCAATGAGCAGTTCTTC. It translates to CASTSGSGSNEQFF.